This T cell receptor (beta chain) originates from a study of cytomegalovirus exposure and HLA in healthy donors. The V and J ends lost 1 base and 4 bases, in that order; junction bases with no gene match: 5. CDR3 size: 15 residues. The germline CDR1 and CDR2 sequences are MDHEN and SYDVKM. Primers for the PCR totalled 60 Vbeta and 13 Jbeta. TCRdb keeps only in-frame clones here, not all; method: immunoSEQ multiplex PCR. The repertoire holds roughly 92,000 clones, with approximately 7.1% as singletons. This TCR derives from a man aged 45 to 65 in good health and CMV-seronegative. Sequencing was carried out using PBMCs. The rearrangement joins TRBV28 to TRBJ1-2; 8 nucleotides line up with TRBD1. CDR3 DNA: TGTGCCAGCAGTTTATACAGGGGGGGGATCTATGGCTACACCTTC. Its protein product is CASSLYRGGIYGYTF.